The T cell receptor (beta chain) under discussion was sequenced for a study of cytomegalovirus exposure and HLA in healthy donors. Study-wide results and caveats: Earlier analysis yielded a pattern in which most TCR beta V segments were productive about 90% or about 30% of the time. TCR beta V- and J-gene trimming was later associated with a missense DCLRE1C variant. The authors later found most CMV-associated TCR beta chains appeared HLA-restricted.

The PCR made use of 60 Vbeta and 13 Jbeta primers. This table comes from immunoSEQ multiplex PCR, and its TCRdb copy is limited to in-frame clones, with some not included. The sample has some 110,000 clones, roughly 82% seen once. For this clone: Its antigen is unknown.

CDR3 length equals 16 residues. V shed 0 bases, J shed 3 bases, and the junction held 5 bases outside the gene matches. CDR1 is LNHNV and CDR2 is YYDKDF in the germline V gene (reference sequence). This receptor was obtained from a man aged 50 to 59 in good health and CMV-seronegative. The chain joins TRBV15 to TRBJ2-7; TRBD2 agrees at 10 bases. Sequencing was carried out using PBMCs. The CDR3 spells CATSRDLASGGYEQYF. The CDR3 DNA reads TGTGCCACCAGCAGAGATCTGGCTAGCGGGGGCTACGAGCAGTACTTC. The full variable domain, rest sourced from reference TRBV15 and TRBJ2-7, is DAMVIQNPRYQVTQFGKPVTLSCSQTLNHNVMYWYQQKSSQAPKLLFHYYDKDFNNEADTPDNFQSRRPNTSFCFLDIRSPGLGDTAMYLCATSRDLASGGYEQYFGPGTRLTVT.